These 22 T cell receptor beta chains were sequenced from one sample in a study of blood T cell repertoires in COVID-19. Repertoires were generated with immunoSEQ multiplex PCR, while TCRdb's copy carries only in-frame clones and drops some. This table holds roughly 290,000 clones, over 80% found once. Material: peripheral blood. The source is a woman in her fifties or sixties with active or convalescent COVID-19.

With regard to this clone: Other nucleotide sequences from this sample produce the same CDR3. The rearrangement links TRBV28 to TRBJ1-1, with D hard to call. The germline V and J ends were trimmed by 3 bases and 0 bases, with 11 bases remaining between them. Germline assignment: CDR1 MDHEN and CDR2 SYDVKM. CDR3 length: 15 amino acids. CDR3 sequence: CASSLPSGMNTEAFF. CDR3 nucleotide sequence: TGTGCCAGCAGTTTGCCATCGGGGATGAACACTGAAGCTTTCTTT.

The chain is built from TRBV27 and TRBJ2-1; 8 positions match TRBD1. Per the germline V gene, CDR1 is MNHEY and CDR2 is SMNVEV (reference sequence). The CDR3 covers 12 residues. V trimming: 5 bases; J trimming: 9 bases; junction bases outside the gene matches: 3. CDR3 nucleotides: TGTGCCAGCAGTATTACAGGGGGTGAGCAGTTCTTC. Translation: CASSITGGEQFF.

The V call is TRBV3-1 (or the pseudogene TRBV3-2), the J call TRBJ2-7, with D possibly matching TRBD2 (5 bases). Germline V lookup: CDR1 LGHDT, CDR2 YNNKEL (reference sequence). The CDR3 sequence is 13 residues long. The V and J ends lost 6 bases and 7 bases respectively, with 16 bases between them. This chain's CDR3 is CASSFDPTGEQYF. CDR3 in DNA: TGTGCCAGCAGTTTCGACCCAACGGGGGAGCAGTACTTC.

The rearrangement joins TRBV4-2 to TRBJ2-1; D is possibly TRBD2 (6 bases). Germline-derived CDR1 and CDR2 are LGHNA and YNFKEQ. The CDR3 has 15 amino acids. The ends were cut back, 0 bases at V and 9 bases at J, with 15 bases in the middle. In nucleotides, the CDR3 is TGTGCCAGCAGCCAAGATCGGAGGGTCGGCGGTGAGCAGTTCTTC. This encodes CASSQDRRVGGEQFF.

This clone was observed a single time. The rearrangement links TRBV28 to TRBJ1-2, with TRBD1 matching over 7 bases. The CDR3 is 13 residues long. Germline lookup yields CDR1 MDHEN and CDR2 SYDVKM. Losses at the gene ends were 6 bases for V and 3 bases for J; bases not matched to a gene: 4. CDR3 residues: CASRRQGDYGYTF. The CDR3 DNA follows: TGTGCCAGCAGGAGACAGGGTGACTATGGCTACACCTTC.

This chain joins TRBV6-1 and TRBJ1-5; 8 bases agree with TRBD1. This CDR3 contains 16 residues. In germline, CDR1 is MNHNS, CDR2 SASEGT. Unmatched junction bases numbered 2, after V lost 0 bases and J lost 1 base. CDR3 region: CASSEAQGGSNQPQHF. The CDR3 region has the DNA TGTGCCAGCAGTGAAGCACAGGGGGGGAGCAATCAGCCCCAGCATTTT.

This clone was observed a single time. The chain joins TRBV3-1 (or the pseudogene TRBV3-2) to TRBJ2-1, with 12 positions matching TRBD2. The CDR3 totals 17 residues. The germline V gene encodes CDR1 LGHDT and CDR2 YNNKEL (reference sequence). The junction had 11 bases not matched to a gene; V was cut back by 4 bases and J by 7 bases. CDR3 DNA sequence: TGTGCCAGCAGCCCACACCCTCTAGCGGGAGGGTCGAATGAGCAGTTCTTC. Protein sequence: CASSPHPLAGGSNEQFF.

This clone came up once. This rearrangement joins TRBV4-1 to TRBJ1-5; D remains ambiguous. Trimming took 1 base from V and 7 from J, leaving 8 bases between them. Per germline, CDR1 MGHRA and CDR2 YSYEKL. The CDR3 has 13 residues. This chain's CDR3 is CASSQVGSQPQHF. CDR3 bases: TGCGCCAGCAGCCAAGTTGGCTCCCAGCCCCAGCATTTT.

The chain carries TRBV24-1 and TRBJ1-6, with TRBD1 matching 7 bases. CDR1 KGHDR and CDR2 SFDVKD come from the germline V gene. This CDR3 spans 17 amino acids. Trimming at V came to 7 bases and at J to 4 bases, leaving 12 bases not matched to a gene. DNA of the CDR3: TGTGCCACCAGCAAGAGGTGGGACAGTCCATATAATTCACCCCTCCACTTT. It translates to CATSKRWDSPYNSPLHF.

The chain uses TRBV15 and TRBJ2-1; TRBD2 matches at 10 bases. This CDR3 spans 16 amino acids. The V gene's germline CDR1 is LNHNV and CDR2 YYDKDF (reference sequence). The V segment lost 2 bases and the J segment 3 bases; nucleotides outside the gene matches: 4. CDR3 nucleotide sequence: TGTGCCACCAGCAGACAGACTAGCGGGTTCTACAATGAGCAGTTCTTC. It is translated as CATSRQTSGFYNEQFF.

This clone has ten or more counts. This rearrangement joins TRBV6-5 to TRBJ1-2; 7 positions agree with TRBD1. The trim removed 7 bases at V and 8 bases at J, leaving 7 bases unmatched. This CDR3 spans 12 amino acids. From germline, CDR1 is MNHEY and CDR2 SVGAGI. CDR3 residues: CASTQGGFGYTF. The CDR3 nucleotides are TGTGCCAGCACCCAGGGGGGTTTCGGCTACACCTTC.

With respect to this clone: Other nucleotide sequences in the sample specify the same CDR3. CDR3 loop: CASSQAATSGSASNYEQYF. The DNA of the CDR3 is TGTGCCAGCAGCCAAGCCGCGACTAGCGGGAGCGCGTCAAACTACGAGCAGTACTTC. This chain joins TRBV4-2 and TRBJ2-7; the match to TRBD2 covers 12 bases. V dropped 1 base and J dropped 3; count of bases not matched to a gene: 13. From germline, CDR1 is LGHNA and CDR2 YNFKEQ. This CDR3 is built from 19 residues.

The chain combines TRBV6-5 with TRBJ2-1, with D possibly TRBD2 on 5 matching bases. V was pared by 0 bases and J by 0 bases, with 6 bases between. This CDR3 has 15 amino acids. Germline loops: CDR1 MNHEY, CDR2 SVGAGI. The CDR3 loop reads CASSYSGSSYNEQFF. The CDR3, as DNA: TGTGCCAGCAGTTACTCGGGGAGCTCCTACAATGAGCAGTTCTTC.

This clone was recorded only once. The CDR3 spells CASSLQTGSTQPQHF. Written as DNA, the CDR3 is TGTGCCAGCAGCCTTCAGACAGGGTCGACTCAGCCCCAGCATTTT. The chain employs TRBV7-2 and TRBJ1-5, with 7 bases matching TRBD1. Germline V gene lookup returns CDR1 SGHTA and CDR2 FQGNSA. V lost 5 bases and J lost 6; bases outside the gene matches: 10. The CDR3 is 15 residues long.

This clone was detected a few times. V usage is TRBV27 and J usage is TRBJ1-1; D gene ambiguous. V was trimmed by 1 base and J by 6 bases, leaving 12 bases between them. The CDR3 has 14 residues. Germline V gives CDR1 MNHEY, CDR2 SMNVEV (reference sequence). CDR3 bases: TGTGCCAGCAGTTTATTTCCTGGAGTCGCTGAAGCTTTCTTT. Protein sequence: CASSLFPGVAEAFF.

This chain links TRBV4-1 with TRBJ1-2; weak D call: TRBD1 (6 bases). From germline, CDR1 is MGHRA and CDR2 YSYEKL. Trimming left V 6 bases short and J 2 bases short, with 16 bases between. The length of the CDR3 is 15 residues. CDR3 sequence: CASSRQAGTNYGYTF. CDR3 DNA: TGCGCCAGCAGTCGACAGGCTGGGACCAACTATGGCTACACCTTC.

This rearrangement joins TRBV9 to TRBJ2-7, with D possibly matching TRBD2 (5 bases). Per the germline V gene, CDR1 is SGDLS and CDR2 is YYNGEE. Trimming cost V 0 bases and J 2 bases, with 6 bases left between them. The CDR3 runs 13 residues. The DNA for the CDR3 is TGTGCCAGCAGCGTAGACGGGACCTACGAGCAGTACTTC. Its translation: CASSVDGTYEQYF.

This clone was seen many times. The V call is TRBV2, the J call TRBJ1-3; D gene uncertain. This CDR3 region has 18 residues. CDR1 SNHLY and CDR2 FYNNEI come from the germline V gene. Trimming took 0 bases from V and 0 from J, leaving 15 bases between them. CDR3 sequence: CASSEARLSSLSGNTIYF. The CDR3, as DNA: TGTGCCAGCAGTGAAGCGCGGCTAAGTTCACTCTCTGGAAACACCATATATTTT.

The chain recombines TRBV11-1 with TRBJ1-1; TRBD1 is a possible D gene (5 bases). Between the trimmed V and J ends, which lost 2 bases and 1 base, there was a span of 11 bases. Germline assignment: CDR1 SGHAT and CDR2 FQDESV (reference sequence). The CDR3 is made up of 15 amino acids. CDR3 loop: CASSLSLGPNTEAFF. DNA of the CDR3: TGTGCCAGCAGCTTAAGTCTGGGGCCGAACACTGAAGCTTTCTTT.

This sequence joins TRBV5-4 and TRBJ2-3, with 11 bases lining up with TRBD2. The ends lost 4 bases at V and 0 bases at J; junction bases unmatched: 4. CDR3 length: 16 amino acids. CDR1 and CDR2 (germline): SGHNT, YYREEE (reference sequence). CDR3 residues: CASSGGLAVSTDTQYF. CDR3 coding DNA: TGTGCCAGCAGCGGGGGACTAGCGGTTAGCACAGATACGCAGTATTTT.

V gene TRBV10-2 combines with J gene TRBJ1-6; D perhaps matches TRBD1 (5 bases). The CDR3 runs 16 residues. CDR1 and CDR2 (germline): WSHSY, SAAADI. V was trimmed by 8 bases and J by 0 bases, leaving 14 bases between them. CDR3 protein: CASRGIGGSYNSPLHF. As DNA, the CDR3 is TGCGCCAGCCGGGGCATCGGGGGCTCCTATAATTCACCCCTCCACTTT.

CDR3 protein: CASGPSGNTIYF. For the CDR3, the DNA is TGTGCCAGCGGCCCCTCTGGAAACACCATATATTTT. The chain employs TRBV2 and TRBJ1-3; D is unclear. Between the trimmed V and J ends, which lost 8 bases and 0 bases, there was a span of 5 bases. There are 12 residues in the CDR3. Germline loops: CDR1 SNHLY, CDR2 FYNNEI. Filled out from reference TRBV2 and TRBJ1-3, the complete variable domain reads EPEVTQTPSHQVTQMGQEVILRCVPISNHLYFYWYRQILGQKVEFLVSFYNNEISEKSEIFDDQFSVERPDGSNFTLKIRSTKLEDSAMYFCASGPSGNTIYFGEGSWLTVV.